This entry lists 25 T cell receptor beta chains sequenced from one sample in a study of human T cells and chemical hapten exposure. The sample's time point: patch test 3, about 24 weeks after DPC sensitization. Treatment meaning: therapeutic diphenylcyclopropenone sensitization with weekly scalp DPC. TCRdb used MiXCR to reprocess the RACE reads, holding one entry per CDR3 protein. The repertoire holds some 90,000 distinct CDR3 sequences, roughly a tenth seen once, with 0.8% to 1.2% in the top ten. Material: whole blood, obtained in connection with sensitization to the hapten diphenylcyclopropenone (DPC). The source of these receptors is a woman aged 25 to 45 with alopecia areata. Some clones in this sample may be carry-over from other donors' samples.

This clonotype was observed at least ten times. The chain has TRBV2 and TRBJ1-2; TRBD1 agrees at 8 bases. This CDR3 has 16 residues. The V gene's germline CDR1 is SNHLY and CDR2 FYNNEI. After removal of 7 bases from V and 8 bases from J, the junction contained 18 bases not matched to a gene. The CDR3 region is CASTVRTGRSLTGYTF. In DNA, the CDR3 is TGTGCCAGCACCGTTAGGACAGGGAGATCACTAACGGGCTACACCTTC. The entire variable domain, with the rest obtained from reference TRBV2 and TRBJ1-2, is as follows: EPEVTQTPSHQVTQMGQEVILRCVPISNHLYFYWYRQILGQKVEFLVSFYNNEISEKSEIFDDQFSVERPDGSNFTLKIRSTKLEDSAMYFCASTVRTGRSLTGYTFGSGTRLTVV.

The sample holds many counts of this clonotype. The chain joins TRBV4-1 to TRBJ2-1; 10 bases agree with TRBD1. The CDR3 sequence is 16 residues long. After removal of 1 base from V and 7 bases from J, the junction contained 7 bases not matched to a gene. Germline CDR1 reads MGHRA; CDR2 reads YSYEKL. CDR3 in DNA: TGCGCCAGCAGCCAAGTTCCGGGACAGGGGCGGAATGAGCAGTTCTTC. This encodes CASSQVPGQGRNEQFF.

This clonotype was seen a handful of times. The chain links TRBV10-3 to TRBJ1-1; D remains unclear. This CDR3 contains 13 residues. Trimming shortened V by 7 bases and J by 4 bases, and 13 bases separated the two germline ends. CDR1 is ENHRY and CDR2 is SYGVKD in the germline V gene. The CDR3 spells CAINPEPGTEAFF. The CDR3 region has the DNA TGTGCCATCAACCCCGAGCCAGGCACTGAAGCTTTCTTT.

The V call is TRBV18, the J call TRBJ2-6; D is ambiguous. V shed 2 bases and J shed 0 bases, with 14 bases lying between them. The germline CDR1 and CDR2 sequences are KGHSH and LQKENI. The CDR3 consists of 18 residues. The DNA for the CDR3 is TGTGCCAGCTCACCATATGAACCACCCAACTCTGGGGCCAACGTCCTGACTTTC. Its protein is CASSPYEPPNSGANVLTF. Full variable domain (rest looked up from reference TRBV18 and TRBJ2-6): NAGVMQNPRHLVRRRGQEARLRCSPMKGHSHVYWYRQLPEEGLKFMVYLQKENIIDESGMPKERFSAEFPKEGPSILRIQQVVRGDSAAYFCASSPYEPPNSGANVLTFGAGSRLTVL.

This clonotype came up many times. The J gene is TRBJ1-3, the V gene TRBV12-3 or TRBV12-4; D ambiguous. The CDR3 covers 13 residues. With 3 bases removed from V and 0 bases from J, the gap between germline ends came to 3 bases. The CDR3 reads CASSFNSGNTIYF. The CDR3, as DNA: TGTGCCAGCAGTTTCAACTCTGGAAACACCATATATTTT.

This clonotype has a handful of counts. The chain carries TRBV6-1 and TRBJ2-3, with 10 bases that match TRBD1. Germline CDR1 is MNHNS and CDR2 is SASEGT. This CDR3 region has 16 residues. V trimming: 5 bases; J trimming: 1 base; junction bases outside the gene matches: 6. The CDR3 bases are TGTGCCAGCAGTACAGGACAGGGGGACGGCACAGATACGCAGTATTTT. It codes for CASSTGQGDGTDTQYF.

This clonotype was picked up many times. For the CDR3, the DNA is TGCGCCAGCGAACAGACAGGGAGTAGGAATTCACCCCTCCACTTT. Translating gives CASEQTGSRNSPLHF. This chain uses TRBV10-2 with TRBJ1-6; TRBD1 matches 7 bases. CDR3 length: 15 amino acids. Losses at the gene ends were 8 bases for V and 7 bases for J; bases not matched to a gene: 11. Germline CDR1 reads WSHSY; CDR2 reads SAAADI.

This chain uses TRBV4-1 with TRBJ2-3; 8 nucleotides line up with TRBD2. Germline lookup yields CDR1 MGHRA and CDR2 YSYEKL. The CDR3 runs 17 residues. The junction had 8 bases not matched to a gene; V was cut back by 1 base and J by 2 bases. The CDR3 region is CASSQGERRGDTDTQYF. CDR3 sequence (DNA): TGCGCCAGCAGCCAAGGAGAAAGGCGGGGGGACACAGATACGCAGTATTTT.

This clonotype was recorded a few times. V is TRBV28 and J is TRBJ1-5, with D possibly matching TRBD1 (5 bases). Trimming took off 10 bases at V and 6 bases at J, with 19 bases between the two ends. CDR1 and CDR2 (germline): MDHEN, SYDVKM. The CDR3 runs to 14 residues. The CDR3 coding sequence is TGTGCCATTAAGGCCGGGCAGGGTCGTCAGCCCCAGCATTTT. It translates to CAIKAGQGRQPQHF.

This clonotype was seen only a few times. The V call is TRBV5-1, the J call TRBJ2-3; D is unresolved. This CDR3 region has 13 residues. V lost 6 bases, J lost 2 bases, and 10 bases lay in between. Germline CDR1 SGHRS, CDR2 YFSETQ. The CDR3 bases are TGCGCCAGCAAGGCGGAGAACACAGATACGCAGTATTTT. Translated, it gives CASKAENTDTQYF.

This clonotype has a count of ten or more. The CDR3: CASSRDYYNEQFF. The CDR3 DNA is TGTGCCAGCAGCCGTGACTACTACAATGAGCAGTTCTTC. The chain recombines TRBV11-2 with TRBJ2-1, with D possibly TRBD2 on 5 matching bases. This CDR3 is 13 amino acids long. The germline CDR1 and CDR2 sequences are SGHAT and FQNNGV. The ends were cut back, 5 bases at V and 3 bases at J, with 8 bases in the middle.

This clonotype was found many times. CDR3 amino acids: CASSPLGGGIKETQYF. The CDR3 DNA follows: TGTGCCAGCAGCCCGCTCGGGGGCGGGATTAAAGAGACCCAGTACTTC. The gene calls are TRBV7-6 and TRBJ2-5, with D perhaps given as TRBD1 or TRBD2 (6 bases each). Trimming stripped 5 bases from V and 3 bases from J, with 19 bases between. Germline CDR1 is SGHVS and CDR2 is FNYEAQ. The CDR3 extends over 16 amino acids.

The CDR3 DNA is TGTGCCAGCAGCTTAGCAGGCGAAGCGACCTACGAGCAGTACTTC. Its protein is CASSLAGEATYEQYF. This chain connects TRBV7-9 to TRBJ2-7; no clear D gene. V was shortened by 0 bases and J by 2 bases, with 11 bases between the two germline ends. The CDR3 runs 15 residues. Germline loops: CDR1 SEHNR, CDR2 FQNEAQ (reference sequence). The whole variable domain, filled in from reference TRBV7-9 and TRBJ2-7, reads DTGVSQNPRHKITKRGQNVTFRCDPISEHNRLYWYRQTLGQGPEFLTYFQNEAQLEKSRLLSDRFSAERPKGSFSTLEIQRTEQGDSAMYLCASSLAGEATYEQYFGPGTRLTVT.

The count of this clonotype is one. This chain's CDR3 is CAINNRGGDTEAFF. In DNA form, the CDR3 reads TGTGCCATCAACAACAGGGGGGGAGACACTGAAGCTTTCTTT. This rearrangement joins TRBV10-3 to TRBJ1-1; 8 bases agree with TRBD1. The CDR3 has 14 amino acids. The V and J ends lost 7 bases and 3 bases, in that order; junction bases with no gene match: 7. Per the germline V gene, CDR1 is ENHRY and CDR2 is SYGVKD.

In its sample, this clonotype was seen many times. The CDR3 nucleotides read TGTGCCAGCAGCTCCCTTAAAGCGCGGTCTACTGGGGCCAACGTCCTGACTTTC. Translating gives CASSSLKARSTGANVLTF. V usage is TRBV12-3 or TRBV12-4 and J usage is TRBJ2-6; no clear D gene. CDR3 size: 18 residues. Between the trimmed V and J ends, which lost 6 bases and 2 bases, there was a span of 20 bases.

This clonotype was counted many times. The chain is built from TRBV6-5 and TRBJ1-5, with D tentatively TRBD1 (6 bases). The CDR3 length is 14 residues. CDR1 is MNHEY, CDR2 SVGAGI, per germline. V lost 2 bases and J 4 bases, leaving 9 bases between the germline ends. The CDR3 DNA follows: TGTGCCAGCAGTTACAGGGGGGAGAATCAGCCCCAGCATTTT. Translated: CASSYRGENQPQHF.

The CDR3 nucleotides read TGTGCCATCAGTGAGGGGGGCGCTTGGGAGACCCAGTACTTC. This codes for CAISEGGAWETQYF. V usage is TRBV10-3 and J usage is TRBJ2-5; a weak D match, TRBD1 (6 bases). CDR3 length equals 14 residues. Germline CDR1 ENHRY, CDR2 SYGVKD. Between the trimmed V and J ends, which lost 2 bases and 5 bases, there was a span of 12 bases.

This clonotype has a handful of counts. The CDR3 reads CASSRQTNSPLHF. CDR3 in DNA: TGTGCCAGCAGCCGACAGACCAATTCACCCCTCCACTTT. The chain links TRBV7-9 to TRBJ1-6; tentatively, D is TRBD1 (5 bases). CDR1 and CDR2 (germline): SEHNR, FQNEAQ (reference sequence). V lost 5 bases and J 7 bases, leaving 9 bases between the germline ends. The CDR3 is 13 amino acids.

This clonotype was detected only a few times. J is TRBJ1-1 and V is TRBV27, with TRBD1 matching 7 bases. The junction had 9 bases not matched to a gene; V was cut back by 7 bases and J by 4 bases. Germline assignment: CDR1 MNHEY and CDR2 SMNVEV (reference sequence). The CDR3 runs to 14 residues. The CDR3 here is CASTTNAGGTEAFF. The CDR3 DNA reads TGTGCCAGCACGACGAACGCAGGGGGCACTGAAGCTTTCTTT.

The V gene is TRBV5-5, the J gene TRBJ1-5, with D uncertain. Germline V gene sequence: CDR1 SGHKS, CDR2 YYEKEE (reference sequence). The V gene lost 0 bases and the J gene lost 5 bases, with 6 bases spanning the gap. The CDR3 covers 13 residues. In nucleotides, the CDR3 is TGTGCCAGCAGCTTGGACATGGATCAGCCCCAGCATTTT. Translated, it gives CASSLDMDQPQHF.

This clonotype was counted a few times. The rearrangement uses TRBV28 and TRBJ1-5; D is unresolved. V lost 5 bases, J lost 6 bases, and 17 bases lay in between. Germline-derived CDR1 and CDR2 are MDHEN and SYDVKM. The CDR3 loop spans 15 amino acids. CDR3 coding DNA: TGTGCCAGCAGTCTACGGGCGGAACCAAGTCAGCCCCAGCATTTT. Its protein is CASSLRAEPSQPQHF.

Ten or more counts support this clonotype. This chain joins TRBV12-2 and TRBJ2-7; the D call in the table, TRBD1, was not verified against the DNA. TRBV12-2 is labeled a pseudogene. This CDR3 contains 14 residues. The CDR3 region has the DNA TGTGCAAGTCGCTTCCGGGACGACCCCTACGAGCAGTACTTC. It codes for CASRFRDDPYEQYF.

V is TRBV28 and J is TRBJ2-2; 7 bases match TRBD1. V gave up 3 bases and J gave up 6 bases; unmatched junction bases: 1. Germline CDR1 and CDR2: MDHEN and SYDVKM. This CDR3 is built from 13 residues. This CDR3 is CASSFQGAGELFF. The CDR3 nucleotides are TGTGCCAGCAGTTTCCAGGGGGCCGGGGAGCTGTTTTTT.

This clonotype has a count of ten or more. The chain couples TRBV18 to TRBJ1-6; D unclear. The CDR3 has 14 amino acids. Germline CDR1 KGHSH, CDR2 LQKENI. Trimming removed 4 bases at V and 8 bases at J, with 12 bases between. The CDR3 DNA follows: TGTGCCAGCTCACAGGAGTCGCTTGATTCACCCCTCCACTTT. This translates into CASSQESLDSPLHF.

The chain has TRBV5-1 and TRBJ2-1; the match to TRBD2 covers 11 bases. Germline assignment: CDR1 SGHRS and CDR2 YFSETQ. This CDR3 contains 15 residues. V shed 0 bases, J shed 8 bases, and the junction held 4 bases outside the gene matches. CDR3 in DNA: TGCGCCAGCAGCTTGGAATTAGCGGGAGGGCATGAGCAGTTCTTC. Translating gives CASSLELAGGHEQFF. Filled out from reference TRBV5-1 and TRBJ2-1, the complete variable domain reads KAGVTQTPRYLIKTRGQQVTLSCSPISGHRSVSWYQQTPGQGLQFLFEYFSETQRNKGNFPGRFSGRQFSNSRSEMNVSTLELGDSALYLCASSLELAGGHEQFFGPGTRLTVL.